What follows are 31 T cell receptor beta chains derived from one specimen sequenced in a study of blood T cell repertoires in COVID-19. The data were produced by immunoSEQ multiplex PCR, yet TCRdb's version contains in-frame clones alone and is incomplete. Found here are around 250,000 clones, 70% to 90% of them singletons; the top ten hold approximately 2.1%. Specimen: peripheral blood. Receptors originate from a man between 25 and 39 years old who had recovered from COVID-19.

The rearrangement uses TRBV6-5 and TRBJ2-7; 7 bases are shared with TRBD1. This CDR3 is 16 amino acids long. Trimming cost V 2 bases and J 2 bases; bases outside gene matches: 9. From germline, CDR1 is MNHEY and CDR2 SVGAGI. The CDR3 is CASSYLPTGAPYEQYF. The CDR3 DNA follows: TGTGCCAGCAGTTACCTACCCACAGGGGCTCCCTACGAGCAGTACTTC.

The chain is built from TRBV4-2 and TRBJ1-5; no clear D. The CDR3 length is 13 residues. V gave up 5 bases and J gave up 7 bases, with 12 bases separating them. Germline lookup yields CDR1 LGHNA and CDR2 YNFKEQ. CDR3 sequence: CASSSDRGQPQHF. The CDR3 region has the DNA TGTGCCAGCAGCTCAGACCGCGGCCAGCCCCAGCATTTT.

V is TRBV7-2 and J is TRBJ1-6; maybe TRBD1 (5 bases). Trimming shortened V by 8 bases and J by 8 bases, and 16 bases separated the two germline ends. The CDR3 length is 14 residues. Germline CDR1 is SGHTA and CDR2 is FQGNSA. The CDR3 reads CASAPGVNDSPLHF. As DNA, the CDR3 is TGTGCCAGCGCACCGGGGGTGAACGATTCACCCCTCCACTTT.

The chain joins TRBV5-1 to TRBJ1-1; no reliable D call. Per the germline V gene, CDR1 is SGHRS and CDR2 is YFSETQ. The CDR3 runs to 13 residues. V lost 5 bases and J lost 5, with 13 bases in between. The CDR3 sequence: CASRASERTEAFF. DNA for the CDR3: TGCGCCAGCAGGGCAAGTGAGCGTACTGAAGCTTTCTTT. The complete variable domain, with remaining parts taken from reference TRBV5-1 and TRBJ1-1, reads KAGVTQTPRYLIKTRGQQVTLSCSPISGHRSVSWYQQTPGQGLQFLFEYFSETQRNKGNFPGRFSGRQFSNSRSEMNVSTLELGDSALYLCASRASERTEAFFGQGTRLTVV.

This chain connects TRBV11-2 to TRBJ2-7; D uncertain. In germline, CDR1 is SGHAT, CDR2 FQNNGV. The V and J ends lost 4 bases and 3 bases respectively, with 13 bases between them. The CDR3 covers 14 residues. DNA for the CDR3: TGTGCCAGCAGCTACTCGAACCGCCTCTACGAGCAGTACTTC. Protein sequence: CASSYSNRLYEQYF.

V usage is TRBV3-1 (or the pseudogene TRBV3-2) and J usage is TRBJ2-1; possibly TRBD2 for D (5 bases). Germline CDR1 and CDR2: LGHDT and YNNKEL (reference sequence). Trimming pared 1 base from V and 7 bases from J, leaving 14 bases between. The CDR3 contains 15 residues. The CDR3, as DNA: TGTGCCAGCAGCCAAGTGGTGGGTATAGCGAATGAGCAGTTCTTC. Encoded protein: CASSQVVGIANEQFF.

The V and J genes are TRBV4-2 and TRBJ1-5, with D unresolved. Per the germline V gene, CDR1 is LGHNA and CDR2 is YNFKEQ. The V gene lost 0 bases and the J gene lost 1 base, with 16 bases spanning the gap. The CDR3 extends over 18 amino acids. The CDR3 DNA follows: TGTGCCAGCAGCCAAGATCCAGGAATCTCTGGGAGCAATCAGCCCCAGCATTTT. It specifies CASSQDPGISGSNQPQHF.

V gene TRBV19 combines with J gene TRBJ2-7; TRBD1 agrees at 10 bases. CDR1 is LNHDA and CDR2 is SQIVND in the germline V gene (reference sequence). The CDR3 totals 13 residues. The V and J ends lost 11 bases and 5 bases, in that order; junction bases with no gene match: 9. The CDR3 here is CAPPGTGEHEQYF. As DNA, the CDR3 is TGTGCCCCTCCCGGGACAGGGGAACACGAGCAGTACTTC.

The genes are TRBV13 and TRBJ1-5; D gene uncertain. Per the germline V gene, CDR1 is PRHDT and CDR2 is FYEKMQ (reference sequence). V shed 6 bases and J shed 2 bases, with 11 bases lying between them. The CDR3 spans 14 residues. CDR3 DNA: TGTGCCAGCAGTCGCCAGAGGGGCAATCAGCCCCAGCATTTT. Protein: CASSRQRGNQPQHF.

The chain carries TRBV5-4 and TRBJ2-7, with TRBD2 matching 12 bases. Trimming took 0 bases from V and 5 from J; bases not matched to a gene: 3. The CDR3 has 15 residues. From germline, CDR1 is SGHNT and CDR2 YYREEE (reference sequence). The CDR3 loop is CASSLGTSGMNEQYF. Written as DNA, the CDR3 is TGTGCCAGCAGCTTGGGGACTAGCGGGATGAACGAGCAGTACTTC.

The gene calls are TRBV4-2 and TRBJ1-4; D is unresolved. The ends were cut back, 0 bases at V and 10 bases at J, with 12 bases in the middle. The CDR3 runs to 14 residues. CDR1 and CDR2 (germline): LGHNA, YNFKEQ. CDR3 sequence: CASSQETLNTKLFF. In DNA, the CDR3 is TGTGCCAGCAGCCAAGAAACTCTTAATACAAAACTGTTTTTT.

This chain joins TRBV6-5 and TRBJ2-7; the match to TRBD1 covers 7 bases. Trimming at V came to 7 bases and at J to 0 bases, leaving 6 bases not matched to a gene. This CDR3 has 14 amino acids. Germline V gene data show CDR1 as MNHEY and CDR2 as SVGAGI. This CDR3 reads CASMGDRYSYEQYF. The CDR3 nucleotides read TGTGCCAGCATGGGGGACAGATACTCCTACGAGCAGTACTTC.

This clone came up once. This chain links TRBV11-2 with TRBJ2-3; no reliable D call. In germline, CDR1 is SGHAT, CDR2 FQNNGV. The V end lost 5 bases, the J end lost 4 bases, and 13 bases lay between the germline ends. The CDR3 length is 14 residues. Written as DNA, the CDR3 is TGTGCCAGCAGCCCTTCGGTGGGCGCAGATACGCAGTATTTT. Its translation is CASSPSVGADTQYF. Together with reference TRBV11-2 and TRBJ2-3, the CDR3 gives the full variable domain: EAGVAQSPRYKIIEKRQSVAFWCNPISGHATLYWYQQILGQGPKLLIQFQNNGVVDDSQLPKDRFSAERLKGVDSTLKIQPAKLEDSAVYLCASSPSVGADTQYFGPGTRLTVL.

CDR3 bases: TGCGCCAGCAGCCAGTTAGCCGCAACTAATGAAAAACTGTTTTTT. The encoded protein is CASSQLAATNEKLFF. V and J are TRBV4-1 and TRBJ1-4; D not resolved. Per the germline V gene, CDR1 is MGHRA and CDR2 is YSYEKL. The CDR3 is made up of 15 amino acids. Deletions cut 3 bases from V and 0 bases from J, with 8 bases between.

This chain connects TRBV20-1 to TRBJ1-1; D uncertain. The CDR3 has 11 amino acids. Trimming cost V 3 bases and J 13 bases, with 15 bases left between them. CDR1 is DFQATT, CDR2 SNEGSKA, per germline (reference sequence). Here the CDR3 reads CSASDRVEGFF. The CDR3 DNA reads as TGCAGTGCTAGCGACCGGGTTGAGGGTTTCTTT.

The genes are TRBV5-1 and TRBJ1-2; TRBD1 matches at 8 bases. J lost 0 bases, V lost 4 bases, and 11 bases had no gene match. The CDR3 totals 17 residues. CDR1 and CDR2 from the germline V gene are SGHRS and YFSETQ. The CDR3 is CASSPRQGMVSNYGYTF. In DNA form, the CDR3 reads TGCGCCAGCAGCCCGCGACAGGGGATGGTGTCTAACTATGGCTACACCTTC.

V is TRBV29-1 and J is TRBJ2-7; TRBD1 matches at 7 bases. The germline V gene encodes CDR1 SQVTM and CDR2 ANQGSEA. This CDR3 comprises 14 residues. J lost 2 bases, V lost 6 bases, and 10 bases had no gene match. CDR3 sequence reads: CSVPGGQPTYEQYF. CDR3 nucleotide sequence: TGCAGCGTCCCAGGGGGACAGCCAACCTACGAGCAGTACTTC.

The chain employs TRBV6-2 or TRBV6-3 and TRBJ1-1; TRBD1 might be the D (5 bases). This CDR3 region has 15 residues. The germline V and J ends were trimmed by 2 bases and 9 bases, with 19 bases remaining between them. CDR1 and CDR2 (germline): MNHEY, SVGEGT. CDR3 nucleotide sequence: TGTGCCAGCAGTTACGGGGGAGGGGATAGAACCCAAGCTTTCTTT. It translates to CASSYGGGDRTQAFF.

The rearrangement joins TRBV27 to TRBJ1-5; TRBD1 is a possible D gene (6 bases). Germline V gene data show CDR1 as MNHEY and CDR2 as SMNVEV (reference sequence). The CDR3 totals 16 residues. With 5 bases removed from V and 5 bases from J, the gap between germline ends came to 19 bases. CDR3 amino acids: CASSPHRWGGDQPQHF. CDR3 nucleotide sequence: TGTGCCAGCAGTCCGCATAGGTGGGGGGGCGATCAGCCCCAGCATTTT.

The chain couples TRBV11-2 to TRBJ1-2, with 7 nucleotides matching TRBD1. CDR3 size: 14 residues. V dropped 1 base and J dropped 4; count of bases not matched to a gene: 3. Germline CDR1 and CDR2: SGHAT and FQNNGV. The CDR3 spells CASSLANRGYGYTF. DNA of the CDR3: TGTGCCAGCAGCTTAGCCAACAGGGGCTATGGCTACACCTTC.

The V and J genes are TRBV11-3 and TRBJ1-4, with 9 positions matching TRBD1. The length of the CDR3 is 15 residues. Trimming cost V 1 base and J 6 bases; bases outside gene matches: 3. Germline CDR1 SGHNT, CDR2 YENEEA. The CDR3 DNA sequence: TGTGCCAGCAGCTTAGGGACAGGGGATGATGAAAAACTGTTTTTT. Its protein product is CASSLGTGDDEKLFF.

This sequence joins TRBV12-5 and TRBJ2-3, with 14 positions matching TRBD2. V trimming: 4 bases; J trimming: 4 bases; junction bases outside the gene matches: 13. This CDR3 spans 19 amino acids. Per the germline V gene, CDR1 is LGHNT and CDR2 is FRNRAP. Here the CDR3 reads CASGSRRLAGGRIADTQYF. In DNA, the CDR3 is TGTGCTAGTGGTTCCCGACGACTAGCGGGGGGGCGAATCGCAGATACGCAGTATTTT.

This sequence joins TRBV14 and TRBJ2-1; 11 bases map to TRBD2. The CDR3 is 16 amino acids. Germline lookup yields CDR1 SGHDN and CDR2 FVKESK. V lost 3 bases to trimming and J lost 5 bases; unmatched junction nucleotides: 6. CDR3 DNA: TGTGCCAGCAGCCATCCCGGGACTAGCGGAGACAATGAGCAGTTCTTC. Translated, it gives CASSHPGTSGDNEQFF.

The chain couples TRBV5-6 to TRBJ2-2, with 9 bases fitting TRBD2. CDR1 is SGHDT and CDR2 is YYEEEE in the germline V gene. The junction had 9 bases not matched to a gene; V was cut back by 0 bases and J by 12 bases. The CDR3 runs to 15 residues. CDR3 region: CASSLVRGGAWKLFF. The CDR3 region has the DNA TGTGCCAGCAGCTTGGTGCGCGGGGGGGCCTGGAAGCTGTTTTTT.

Only one count was recorded for this clone. The CDR3 protein is CASSFGRGTQYF. The CDR3 region has the DNA TGTGCCAGCAGCTTCGGGCGGGGTACGCAGTATTTT. The chain uses TRBV5-6 and TRBJ2-3, with a tentative D call TRBD2 (6 bases). The CDR3 covers 12 residues. Per germline, CDR1 SGHDT and CDR2 YYEEEE. Trimming removed 2 bases at V and 8 bases at J, with 9 bases between.

The genes are TRBV25-1 and TRBJ2-5; D might be TRBD1 (5 bases). There are 15 residues in the CDR3. The germline CDR1 and CDR2 sequences are MGHDK and SYGVNS. The V end was cut by 6 bases, the J end by 4 bases, with 18 bases between. The CDR3 loop is CASSPRELAGETQYF. CDR3 in DNA: TGTGCCAGCAGCCCCAGGGAACTCGCTGGAGAGACCCAGTACTTC.

The chain links TRBV2 to TRBJ2-2; TRBD2 matches 7 bases. The CDR3 extends over 15 amino acids. Germline values: CDR1 SNHLY, CDR2 FYNNEI. Unmatched junction bases numbered 5, after V lost 6 bases and J lost 1 base. This CDR3 reads CASRRLAGNTGELFF. The CDR3 region has the DNA TGTGCCAGCAGGCGACTAGCCGGGAACACCGGGGAGCTGTTTTTT.

This rearrangement joins TRBV19 to TRBJ2-1, with 7 bases matching TRBD2. Germline CDR1 is LNHDA and CDR2 is SQIVND (reference sequence). After removal of 1 base from V and 5 bases from J, the junction contained 8 bases not matched to a gene. CDR3 length equals 16 residues. The CDR3 loop is CASSIVPVAGHNEQFF. The CDR3 DNA reads TGTGCCAGTAGTATAGTTCCGGTAGCGGGTCACAATGAGCAGTTCTTC.

In DNA form, the CDR3 reads TGTGCCAGCAGCCGGACTAGAGCGAACACCGGGGAGCTGTTTTTT. Its protein product is CASSRTRANTGELFF. This chain connects TRBV5-4 to TRBJ2-2; the match to TRBD2 covers 7 bases. This CDR3 has 15 residues. Germline V gene data show CDR1 as SGHNT and CDR2 as YYREEE (reference sequence). J lost 0 bases, V lost 4 bases, and 3 bases had no gene match. Based on the CDR3 plus reference TRBV5-4 and TRBJ2-2, the full variable domain is ETGVTQSPTHLIKTRGQQVTLRCSSQSGHNTVSWYQQALGQGPQFIFQYYREEENGRGNFPPRFSGLQFPNYSSELNVNALELDDSALYLCASSRTRANTGELFFGEGSRLTVL.

The CDR3 is CASSFTGRNNSPLHF. The CDR3 DNA reads as TGCGCCAGCAGCTTTACAGGGCGTAACAATTCACCCCTCCACTTT. The chain recombines TRBV5-1 with TRBJ1-6; perhaps TRBD1 as D (6 bases). The germline V gene encodes CDR1 SGHRS and CDR2 YFSETQ. The V end lost 2 bases, the J end lost 7 bases, and 13 bases lay between the germline ends. The CDR3 consists of 15 residues.

The rearrangement links TRBV7-2 to TRBJ2-7, with D perhaps TRBD2 (6 bases). Germline CDR1 reads SGHTA; CDR2 reads FQGNSA. The CDR3 has 15 amino acids. V dropped 0 bases and J dropped 4 bases, with 13 bases sitting between them. CDR3 nucleotides: TGTGCCAGCAGCTTAGCTGGCGGGGCGCAGTACGAGCAGTACTTC. The encoded protein is CASSLAGGAQYEQYF.